These T cell receptor beta chains were read from a single sample in a study of beta chain features in type 1 diabetes. Profiling relied on immunoSEQ multiplex PCR, and the TCRdb table lists in-frame clones only, not all of them. The sample lists under 450,000 clones, 14% seen once, with about 0.04% in the top ten. Sample: naive CD4+ T cells from blood. The receptors derive from a man in his thirties or forties in good health. The CDR3 runs from the conserved cysteine through the conserved F or W. The order of the fields is V gene, CDR3 protein.

v_call: TRBV7-2
cdr3_aa: CASSELAGRNEQFF

v_call: TRBV6-5
cdr3_aa: CASSPGTSGRATQYF

v_call: TRBV7-7
cdr3_aa: CASSLIAGTGELFF

v_call: TRBV5-1
cdr3_aa: CASSSGTGEVTQYF

v_call: TRBV11-3
cdr3_aa: CASSASGTSGLNEQFF

v_call: TRBV27
cdr3_aa: CASSLTGWQETQYF

v_call: TRBV30
cdr3_aa: CAWTWLAGGTGELFF

v_call: TRBV30
cdr3_aa: CAWSVRDYTEAFF

v_call: TRBV4-1
cdr3_aa: CASSQVEGKQWDGYTF

v_call: TRBV10-3
cdr3_aa: CAISESPGELFF

v_call: TRBV30
cdr3_aa: CAWSPPRDFLAKNIQYF

v_call: TRBV19
cdr3_aa: CASSSQGNYGYTF

v_call: TRBV5-1
cdr3_aa: CASSLGQGYTGELFF

v_call: TRBV5-1
cdr3_aa: CASRDLRGRNSPLHF

v_call: TRBV7-2
cdr3_aa: CASSPESLAVGIQYF

v_call: TRBV5-4
cdr3_aa: CASSLLAGDEQFF

v_call: TRBV6-5
cdr3_aa: CASSYSGTEKAFF

v_call: TRBV5-1
cdr3_aa: CASSLGEGATFF

v_call: TRBV5-4
cdr3_aa: CASSLAGRTSTDTQYF

v_call: TRBV18
cdr3_aa: CASSPSGGNSYEQYF

v_call: TRBV5-1
cdr3_aa: CASSPGLAGANEQFF

v_call: TRBV19
cdr3_aa: CASSMTRLAGSFNEQFF

v_call: TRBV7-2
cdr3_aa: CASSNRQGLYAFF

v_call: TRBV6-5
cdr3_aa: CASSRGTDTQYF

v_call: TRBV28
cdr3_aa: CASSSTTGGEEAFF

v_call: TRBV15
cdr3_aa: CATSRDPALSGELFF

v_call: TRBV7-6
cdr3_aa: CASSVSGPTDEQFF

v_call: TRBV7-9
cdr3_aa: CATDEQGNTEAFF

v_call: TRBV25-1
cdr3_aa: CASRELDGDNEQFF